A single sample gave rise to the 13 T cell receptor beta chains below, sequenced in a study of T cell changes during pregnancy in multiple sclerosis. The table came from immunoSEQ multiplex PCR; TCRdb's copy has only in-frame clones and leaves some out. The top ten hold 3.5% to 4.5% of the sample, which has around 96,000 clones, 85% to 95% seen once. Material: peripheral blood, obtained in the first trimester of pregnancy. The receptors derive from a female donor with multiple sclerosis, enrolled in a pregnancy study.

The CDR3 loop is CASSIGQQAEAFF. Here the CDR3 DNA reads TGTGCCAGTAGTATAGGGCAACAAGCTGAAGCTTTCTTT. This chain connects TRBV19 to TRBJ1-1, with D uncertain. This CDR3 has 13 amino acids. In germline, CDR1 is LNHDA, CDR2 SQIVND (reference sequence). Deletions cut 1 base from V and 6 bases from J, with 9 bases between. The variable domain in full, with the rest retrieved from reference TRBV19 and TRBJ1-1, is DGGITQSPKYLFRKEGQNVTLSCEQNLNHDAMYWYRQDPGQGLRLIYYSQIVNDFQKGDIAEGYSVSREKKESFPLTVTSAQKNPTAFYLCASSIGQQAEAFFGQGTRLTVV.

This clone was observed once. The CDR3 loop reads CASSLDRVTQYF. CDR3 DNA: TGTGCCAGCAGCCTTGACAGGGTTACGCAGTATTTT. V and J are TRBV14 and TRBJ2-3; 7 bases map to TRBD1. Trimming at V came to 4 bases and at J to 8 bases, leaving 3 bases not matched to a gene. CDR1 and CDR2 from the germline V gene are SGHDN and FVKESK. The CDR3 contains 12 residues. The full variable domain, its missing parts supplied by reference TRBV14 and TRBJ2-3, is EAGVTQFPSHSVIEKGQTVTLRCDPISGHDNLYWYRRVMGKEIKFLLHFVKESKQDESGMPNNRFLAERTGGTYSTLKVQPAELEDSGVYFCASSLDRVTQYFGPGTRLTVL.

The CDR3 sequence is CASSLDSGLKTSFSYNEQFF. CDR3 coding DNA: TGTGCCAGCAGCTTAGATTCGGGGCTGAAAACTAGCTTCTCCTACAATGAGCAGTTCTTC. The J gene is TRBJ2-1, the V gene TRBV11-2; possible D gene TRBD2, 6 bases. The CDR3 is 20 amino acids. V was shortened by 0 bases and J by 0 bases, with 21 bases between the two germline ends. The germline gives CDR1 SGHAT, CDR2 FQNNGV.

The chain uses TRBV4-1 and TRBJ2-5, with D possibly being TRBD2 (6 bases). CDR1 is MGHRA and CDR2 is YSYEKL in the germline V gene. V was pared by 1 base and J by 2 bases, with 11 bases between. The CDR3 contains 15 residues. The CDR3 nucleotides read TGCGCCAGCAGCCAAGTGGGGGGAAATCAAGAGACCCAGTACTTC. It yields the protein CASSQVGGNQETQYF.

The J gene is TRBJ2-5, the V gene TRBV7-9, with TRBD1 identical over 8 bases. CDR3 size: 16 residues. Per germline, CDR1 SEHNR and CDR2 FQNEAQ (reference sequence). The trim removed 3 bases at V and 3 bases at J, leaving 9 bases unmatched. In nucleotides, the CDR3 is TGTGCCAGCAGCTTTGGGCTCCGACAGGGGAAAGAGACCCAGTACTTC. Amino acid sequence: CASSFGLRQGKETQYF.

This sequence joins TRBV19 and TRBJ1-5; 10 positions match TRBD1. The V segment lost 7 bases and the J segment 5 bases; nucleotides outside the gene matches: 11. Germline CDR1 reads LNHDA; CDR2 reads SQIVND (reference sequence). The CDR3 has 16 amino acids. CDR3 in amino acids: CASTLTDRGRHQPQHF. The CDR3 bases are TGTGCCAGTACCCTTACCGACAGGGGGCGTCATCAGCCCCAGCATTTT.

The gene calls are TRBV6-5 and TRBJ1-5, with a tentative D call TRBD1 (6 bases). Germline loops: CDR1 MNHEY, CDR2 SVGAGI. The CDR3 contains 14 residues. Trimming shortened V by 5 bases and J by 4 bases, and 12 bases separated the two germline ends. The CDR3 reads CASSDRPKNQPQHF. DNA for the CDR3: TGTGCCAGCAGTGACAGGCCAAAAAATCAGCCCCAGCATTTT.

The chain joins TRBV7-2 to TRBJ1-2, with D possibly being TRBD1 (6 bases). V was pared by 5 bases and J by 11 bases, with 24 bases between. The germline CDR1 and CDR2 sequences are SGHTA and FQGNSA. The CDR3 totals 15 residues. CDR3 sequence: CASSGGGGHPMWYTF. DNA of the CDR3: TGTGCCAGCAGCGGAGGGGGGGGCCACCCTATGTGGTACACCTTC. Full variable domain (remainder filled in from reference TRBV7-2 and TRBJ1-2): GAGVSQSPSNKVTEKGKDVELRCDPISGHTALYWYRQSLGQGLEFLIYFQGNSAPDKSGLPSDRFSAERTGGSVSTLTIQRTQQEDSAVYLCASSGGGGHPMWYTFGSGTRLTVV.

The V call is TRBV6-6, the J call TRBJ1-1; D may be TRBD1 (5 bases). V lost 1 base, J lost 5 bases, and 8 bases lay in between. The CDR3 loop spans 13 amino acids. Germline values: CDR1 MNHNY, CDR2 SVGAGI (reference sequence). CDR3 residues: CASSYYGGTEAFF. The CDR3 nucleotides read TGTGCCAGCAGTTACTATGGGGGGACTGAAGCTTTCTTT.

CDR3 region: CASRKTGGNEKLFF. As DNA, the CDR3 is TGTGCCAGCAGGAAGACGGGGGGTAATGAAAAACTGTTTTTT. The V call is TRBV6-6, the J call TRBJ1-4; the D gene is possibly TRBD1 (5 bases). V was pared by 6 bases and J by 4 bases, with 12 bases between. Per germline, CDR1 MNHNY and CDR2 SVGAGI (reference sequence). The CDR3 consists of 14 residues.

The chain carries TRBV4-1 and TRBJ1-2, with TRBD1 matching 7 bases. This CDR3 is 15 amino acids long. The J segment lost 7 bases and the V segment lost 2 bases, leaving 10 bases of the junction unmatched. Looked up from germline, CDR1 is MGHRA and CDR2 is YSYEKL. Written as DNA, the CDR3 is TGCGCCAGCAGCCAAAAGGGGGCGAAAACGCTTGGCTACACCTTC. This codes for CASSQKGAKTLGYTF.

CDR3 protein: CASSERGGTGELFF. DNA for the CDR3: TGTGCCAGCAGCGAGAGGGGGGGAACCGGGGAGCTGTTTTTT. The V and J genes are TRBV9 and TRBJ2-2; perhaps TRBD2 as D (7 bases). The CDR3 loop spans 14 amino acids. Looked up from germline, CDR1 is SGDLS and CDR2 is YYNGEE. The ends were cut back, 3 bases at V and 5 bases at J, with 11 bases in the middle.

The chain has TRBV7-3 and TRBJ1-2; no definite D call. Trimming cost V 6 bases and J 0 bases, with 8 bases left between them. Germline V gives CDR1 SGHTA, CDR2 FQGTGA. The CDR3 runs to 13 residues. This CDR3 reads CASSQDSNYGYTF. As DNA, the CDR3 is TGTGCCAGCAGTCAGGATTCTAACTATGGCTACACCTTC.